This section outlines one T cell receptor beta chain sequence together with its context. CDR1 and CDR2 from the germline V gene are MDHEN and SYDVKM. The CDR3 runs to 15 residues. Between the trimmed V and J ends, which lost 5 bases and 9 bases, there was a span of 23 bases. Some clones are missing from TCRdb's copy, which holds only in-frame ones; the method was immunoSEQ multiplex PCR. The data contain 100,000 or so clones, over 70% of them seen just once; the ten biggest clones take up roughly 19%. The data belong to a study of blood T cell repertoires in COVID-19. Study as a whole: T cells, B-cell-depleted T cells, or PBMCs supplied cDNA or gDNA.

The sequence derives from a human donor in a cohort sampled during active COVID-19. The chain has TRBV28 and TRBJ2-7, with D perhaps TRBD2 (5 bases). Sequenced input: peripheral blood. The CDR3 here is CASSPPIGGGPRQYF. In nucleotides, the CDR3 is TGTGCCAGCAGTCCCCCCATCGGAGGAGGACCGCGGCAGTACTTC.